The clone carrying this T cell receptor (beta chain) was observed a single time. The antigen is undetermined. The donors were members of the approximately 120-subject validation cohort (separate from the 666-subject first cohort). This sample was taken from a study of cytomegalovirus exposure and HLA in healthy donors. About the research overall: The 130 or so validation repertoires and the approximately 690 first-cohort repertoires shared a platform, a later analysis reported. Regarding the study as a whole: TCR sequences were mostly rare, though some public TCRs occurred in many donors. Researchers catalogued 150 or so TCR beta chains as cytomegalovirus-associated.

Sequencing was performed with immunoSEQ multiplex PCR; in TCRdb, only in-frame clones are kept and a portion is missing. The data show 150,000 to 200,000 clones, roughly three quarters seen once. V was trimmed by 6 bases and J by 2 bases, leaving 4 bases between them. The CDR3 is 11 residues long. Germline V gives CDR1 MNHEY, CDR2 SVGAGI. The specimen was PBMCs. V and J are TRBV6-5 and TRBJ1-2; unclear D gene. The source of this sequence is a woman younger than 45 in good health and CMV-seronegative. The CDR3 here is CASSFNYGYTF. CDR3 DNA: TGTGCCAGCAGCTTCAACTATGGCTACACCTTC.